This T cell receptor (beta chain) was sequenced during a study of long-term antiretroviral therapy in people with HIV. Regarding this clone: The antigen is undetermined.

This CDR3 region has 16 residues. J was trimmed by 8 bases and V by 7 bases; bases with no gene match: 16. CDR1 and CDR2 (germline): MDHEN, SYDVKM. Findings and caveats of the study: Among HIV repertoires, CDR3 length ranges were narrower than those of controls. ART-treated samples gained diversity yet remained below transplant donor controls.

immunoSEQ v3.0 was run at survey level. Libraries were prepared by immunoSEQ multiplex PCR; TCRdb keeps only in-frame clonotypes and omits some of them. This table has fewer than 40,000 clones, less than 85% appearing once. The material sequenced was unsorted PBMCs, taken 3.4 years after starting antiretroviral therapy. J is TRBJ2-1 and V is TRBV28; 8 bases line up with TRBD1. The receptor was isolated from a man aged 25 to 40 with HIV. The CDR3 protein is CASKPPGTGRVHEQFF. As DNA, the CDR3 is TGTGCCAGCAAACCACCCGGGACAGGAAGGGTCCATGAGCAGTTCTTC.